This T cell receptor beta chain was retrieved from a study of T cell repertoires in cytomegalovirus infection. Each CDR3 protein gets one entry after TCRdb re-called the reads with MiXCR. The repertoire consists of tens of thousands of distinct CDR3 sequences, with roughly a third occurring once and the leading ten covering about two thirds. Trimming stripped 0 bases from V and 0 bases from J, with 9 bases between. The CDR3 loop spans 16 amino acids. CDR1 and CDR2 (germline): SGHDN, FVKESK. Worth noting for this clonotype: Its antigen remains unknown.

V and J are TRBV14 and TRBJ2-1, with D unclear. This clonotype was obtained from a human donor in good health (CMV status not recorded). Some clones in this sample may be carry-over from other donors' samples. What was sequenced was PBMCs, sequenced either directly or after in vitro stimulation (not recorded which). Here the CDR3 DNA reads TGTGCCAGCAGCCAAGAGGTAGCCTCCTCCTACAATGAGCAGTTCTTC. This encodes CASSQEVASSYNEQFF.